These T cell receptor beta chains were read from a single sample in a study of PD-1 blockade in classical Hodgkin lymphoma. The method was immunoSEQ multiplex PCR; TCRdb's version includes in-frame clones alone and lacks a portion of them. Of thousands of clones listed, over 65% are singletons. Sample: CD8+ T cells from blood, taken at baseline. The origin of the receptors is a human donor with classical Hodgkin lymphoma. CDR3s include the opening cysteine and the closing phenylalanine or tryptophan. Each record gives: CDR3 protein, CDR3 DNA, J gene, clone size, D gene, V gene. The D gene is left open where the match is weak. Rows give clone size only sometimes, using once, few, many, or a class for an expanded clone.

CASSESRAGVRTDTQYF,TGCGCCAGCAGTGAGTCTAGAGCGGGAGTTCGTACAGATACGCAGTATTTT,TRBJ2-3,.,TRBD2,TRBV10-2
CASSRTPLGQLYNEQFF,TGTGCCAGCAGCCGAACCCCCCTGGGTCAGCTCTACAATGAGCAGTTCTTC,TRBJ2-1,.,.,TRBV11-2
CASSLGTGGNTEAFF,TGTGCCAGCAGCTTAGGTACAGGGGGAAACACTGAAGCTTTCTTT,TRBJ1-1,.,TRBD1,TRBV11-2
CASSLVLAGRPNEKLFF,TGTGCCAGCAGCTTGGTTTTGGCGGGGCGCCCTAATGAAAAACTGTTTTTT,TRBJ1-4,.,.,TRBV5-6
CASSDGGTGRNIQYF,TGTGCCAGCAGTGACGGGGGAACGGGTCGGAACATTCAGTACTTC,TRBJ2-4,.,.,TRBV6-4
CAAGTVLHQPQHF,TGTGCCGCGGGGACAGTTTTGCATCAGCCCCAGCATTTT,TRBJ1-5,.,TRBD1,TRBV6-5
CATSRATPLQETQYF,TGTGCCACCAGCAGAGCGACCCCCCTCCAAGAGACCCAGTACTTC,TRBJ2-5,once,.,TRBV15
CASASPLGTPFTSTDTQYF,TGTGCCAGCGCCTCCCCTCTAGGGACCCCCTTTACTAGCACAGATACGCAGTATTTT,TRBJ2-3,few,.,TRBV5-4
CASSQEGDEQYF,TGCGCCAGCAGCCAAGAGGGCGACGAGCAGTACTTC,TRBJ2-7,.,.,TRBV4-3
CASSEGLGGWTEAFF,TGTGCCAGCAGTGAAGGTCTGGGGGGGTGGACTGAAGCTTTCTTT,TRBJ1-1,.,.,TRBV2
CASSQTSETYEQYF,TGTGCCAGCAGCCAGACTAGCGAAACCTACGAGCAGTACTTC,TRBJ2-7,.,TRBD2,TRBV5-4
CASSLLPGMGTEAFF,TGTGCCAGCAGCTTACTTCCAGGAATGGGGACTGAAGCTTTCTTT,TRBJ1-1,large,.,TRBV7-6
CASSEQGFTDTQYF,TGCGCCAGCAGTGAACAGGGGTTCACAGATACGCAGTATTTT,TRBJ2-3,.,TRBD1,TRBV10-1
CASRAGTGEGYTF,TGTGCCAGCAGGGCAGGGACAGGGGAAGGCTACACCTTC,TRBJ1-2,few,TRBD1,TRBV2
CAISDKKALQETQYF,TGTGCCATCAGTGATAAGAAAGCCCTCCAAGAGACCCAGTACTTC,TRBJ2-5,.,.,TRBV10-3
CASSLASGSGAYEQYF,TGTGCCAGTAGTTTGGCTAGCGGGAGTGGAGCCTACGAGCAGTACTTC,TRBJ2-7,.,TRBD2,TRBV19
CASVAAGGGGLDNEQFF,TGTGCCAGCGTCGCGGCAGGGGGTGGGGGGTTAGACAATGAGCAGTTCTTC,TRBJ2-1,.,.,TRBV21-1
CASSQDRWGPEETQYF,TGCGCCAGCAGCCAAGATCGTTGGGGGCCAGAAGAGACCCAGTACTTC,TRBJ2-5,.,.,TRBV4-3
CASSAPGDLNTEAFF,TGTGCCAGCAGCGCACCCGGGGACCTGAACACTGAAGCTTTCTTT,TRBJ1-1,.,.,TRBV5-4